This TCR beta chain was sequenced in a study of response to subunit inactivated influenza vaccine. General observations from the study: Each seasonal influenza vaccination recruits few new T cells, the authors suggested.

About this clonotype: Its antigen is not known.

Per the germline V gene, CDR1 is SGDLS and CDR2 is YYNGEE. With 4 bases clipped from V and 0 bases from J, the junction kept 5 bases outside the gene matches. The CDR3 covers 15 residues. TCRdb itself ran the RT-PCR reads through MiXCR, one entry per CDR3 protein. The sample comprises roughly 160,000 distinct CDR3 sequences, 11% of which are singletons, and under 15% rests with the top ten. The origin of this receptor is a man aged 50 to 59 who received an inactivated influenza vaccine. The sequences come from non-naive T cells sorted from PBMCs, collected around seven weeks after vaccination. This sequence joins TRBV9 and TRBJ2-3, with TRBD1 identical over 7 bases. CDR3: CASSPRGQSTDTQYF. DNA of the CDR3: TGTGCCAGCAGCCCGAGGGGACAGAGCACAGATACGCAGTATTTT. The variable domain in full, completed from reference TRBV9 and TRBJ2-3, reads DSGVTQTPKHLITATGQRVTLRCSPRSGDLSVYWYQQSLDQGLQFLIQYYNGEERAKGNILERFSAQQFPDLHSELNLSSLELGDSALYFCASSPRGQSTDTQYFGPGTRLTVL.